A selection of T cell receptor beta chains follows, all from one sample in a study of persistence of HIV-infected CD4 T cells. No cognate antigen is known for these TCRs. The protocol was immunoSEQ multiplex PCR, while the TCRdb copy is restricted to in-frame clones and leaves out a portion. This sample carries roughly 48,000 clones, less than 90% of them seen once, and the ten largest clones take 0.4% to 0.5%. The sample here was CD4+ T cells sorted from PBMCs after roughly 18-hour stimulation, taken from a patient who received antiretroviral therapy. Receptor source: an adult woman with HIV who was CMV-seropositive. Both conserved end residues are part of each CDR3. Each record gives: clone size, J gene, V gene, D gene, CDR3 length, CDR3 DNA, CDR3 protein. A D gene is named only where the DNA matches it firmly. For some rows the clone size is stated as once, few or many, or as a class when expanded; others skip it.

>NA|TRBJ2-2|TRBV18|NA|14
TGTGCCAGCTCACGCAGATCGAACACCGGGGAGCTGTTTTTT
CASSRRSNTGELFF
>NA|TRBJ2-3|TRBV27|NA|13
TGTGCCAGCACGAAACTACGCACAGATACGCAGTATTTT
CASTKLRTDTQYF
>NA|TRBJ1-3|TRBV5-1|NA|14
TGCGCCAGCAGCCCGGACAGAGAAGGAAACACCATATATTTT
CASSPDREGNTIYF
>NA|TRBJ1-1|TRBV23-1|NA|18
TGCGCCAGCAGTCAATGTAATGGGGACCACACGCCGGACACTGAAGCTTTCTTT
CASSQCNGDHTPDTEAFF
>NA|TRBJ2-5|TRBV4-2|NA|15
TGTGCCAGCAGCCAAGATGGGCTGCCCCAAGAGACCCAGTACTTC
CASSQDGLPQETQYF
>NA|TRBJ1-2|TRBV2|NA|12
TGTGCCAGCCACTCAGGGCCGTATGGCTACACCTTC
CASHSGPYGYTF
>NA|TRBJ1-5|TRBV3-1/TRBV3-2|NA|15
TGTGCCAGCAGCCAAGATCTCGCCAGGGGCGAACCCCAGCATTTT
CASSQDLARGEPQHF
>NA|TRBJ1-4|TRBV6-7|TRBD1|14
TGTGCCAGCAGGAGACAGGGGAGAGGGGAAAAACTGTTTTTT
CASRRQGRGEKLFF
>NA|TRBJ1-1|TRBV4-2|TRBD1|17
TGTGCCAGCAGCCAATCCACAGGGGCTAACTCGAACACTGAAGCTTTCTTT
CASSQSTGANSNTEAFF
>NA|TRBJ2-7|TRBV30|TRBD2|16
TGTGCCTGGGAAGTCAATCGGACTAGCGATGGGTACGAGCAGTACTTC
CAWEVNRTSDGYEQYF
>NA|TRBJ1-2|TRBV9|TRBD1|16
TGTGCCAGCAGCGTAGCTTTGGGGAGGACAGGGGACGGCTACACCTTC
CASSVALGRTGDGYTF
>NA|TRBJ2-3|TRBV11-3|NA|13
TGTGCCAGCAGCTTAGAAGGCGGAGATACGCAGTATTTT
CASSLEGGDTQYF
>NA|TRBJ1-1|TRBV7-6|TRBD1|17
TGTGCCAGCAGCTGGGGGAGGCAGGGGGCGACGAACACTGAAGCTTTCTTT
CASSWGRQGATNTEAFF
>NA|TRBJ2-4|TRBV4-1|TRBD2|17
TGCGCCAGCAGCCAAGCTCTAGCGGCGCTCCAATCGCGCATTCAGTACTTC
CASSQALAALQSRIQYF
>NA|TRBJ2-1|TRBV6-5|NA|14
TGTGCCAGCAGTAGGGGGAGCTCCTACAATGAGCAGTTCTTC
CASSRGSSYNEQFF
>NA|TRBJ2-3|TRBV5-1|NA|13
TGCGCCAGCAGCTTCGGTCGGACAGATACGCAGTATTTT
CASSFGRTDTQYF
>NA|TRBJ2-2|TRBV10-3|NA|16
TGTGCCATCAGTGACCATCCTTCCGGCGACGCCGGGGAGCTGTTTTTT
CAISDHPSGDAGELFF
>NA|TRBJ2-5|TRBV29-1|TRBD1|15
TGCAGCGTGAAAGGGAACAGGGGGCAGGCGGAGACCCAGTACTTC
CSVKGNRGQAETQYF
>NA|TRBJ1-4|TRBV6-5|TRBD1|15
TGTGCCAGCAAACGACCGGGACAGCCTAATGAAAAACTGTTTTTT
CASKRPGQPNEKLFF
>few|TRBJ1-3|TRBV19|NA|17
TGTGCCAGTAGTATTTATCCGAAGGGGGTTTCTGGAAACACCATATATTTT
CASSIYPKGVSGNTIYF
>few|TRBJ1-1|TRBV19|NA|15
TGTGCCAGTAGTACCCCGGGACGGTTGAACACTGAAGCTTTCTTT
CASSTPGRLNTEAFF
>NA|TRBJ2-1|TRBV21-1|NA|22
TGTGCCAGCAGCAAAGATCTTTTAGGACTAGCGGGGGGTTCCCGGTCCTACAATGAGCAGTTCTTC
CASSKDLLGLAGGSRSYNEQFF
>once|TRBJ2-1|TRBV12-5|TRBD2|15
TGTGCTAGTGGTTTGGAGCGAGCGGGGTTGGGTGAGCAGTTCTTC
CASGLERAGLGEQFF
>NA|TRBJ1-1|TRBV20-1|NA|12
TGCAGTGCTAGTCAGGGGAACACTGAAGCTTTCTTT
CSASQGNTEAFF